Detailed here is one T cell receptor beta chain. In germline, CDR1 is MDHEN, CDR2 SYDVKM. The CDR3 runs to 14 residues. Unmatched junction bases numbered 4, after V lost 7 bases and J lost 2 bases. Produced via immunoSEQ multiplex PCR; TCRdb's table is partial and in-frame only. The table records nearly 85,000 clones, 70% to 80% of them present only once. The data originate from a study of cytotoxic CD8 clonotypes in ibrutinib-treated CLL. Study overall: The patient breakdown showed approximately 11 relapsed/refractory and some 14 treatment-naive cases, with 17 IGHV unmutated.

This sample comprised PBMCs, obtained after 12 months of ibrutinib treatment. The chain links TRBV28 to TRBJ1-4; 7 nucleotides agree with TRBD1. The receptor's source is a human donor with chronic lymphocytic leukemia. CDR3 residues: CASIQQGTNEKLFF. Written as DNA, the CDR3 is TGTGCCAGCATCCAACAGGGGACTAATGAAAAACTGTTTTTT.